Detailed here is one TCR beta chain. As originally analysed: Estimation of nucleated cell counts was performed using reference gene primer amplification. Assay: immunoSEQ multiplex PCR; the TCRdb copy retains only in-frame clones and omits some. V and J calls and clone size are given by that table; D and trimming were obtained from the DNA. This sample has 55,000 to 80,000 clones, with more than 90% found just once. V lost 3 bases to trimming and J lost 2 bases, with 10 bases between them. This CDR3 region has 14 residues. CDR1 is LGHNA and CDR2 is YSLEER in the germline V gene. This sample is drawn from a study of blood T cell repertoires in COVID-19. About the research overall: COVID-19 samples from acute and convalescent phases originated in the United States, Italy and Spain. In each case, the material was cDNA or gDNA derived from T cells, B-cell-depleted T cells, or PBMCs.

This clonotype was obtained from a human donor in a cohort sampled during active COVID-19. The sample taken for sequencing was peripheral blood. The chain has TRBV4-3 and TRBJ1-2, with D possibly TRBD1 on 5 matching bases. In nucleotides, the CDR3 is TGCGCCAGCAGCCAGAGCAGGGCGAACTATGGCTACACCTTC. Its protein product is CASSQSRANYGYTF.